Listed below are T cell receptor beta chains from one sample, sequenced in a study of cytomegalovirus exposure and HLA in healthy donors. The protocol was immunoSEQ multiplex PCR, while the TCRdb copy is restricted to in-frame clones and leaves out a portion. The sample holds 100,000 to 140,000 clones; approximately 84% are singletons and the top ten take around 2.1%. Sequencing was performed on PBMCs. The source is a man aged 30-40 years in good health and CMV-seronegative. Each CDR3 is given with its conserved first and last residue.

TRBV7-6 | CASSSVRESTQYF
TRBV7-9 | CASSGGWGGPQHF
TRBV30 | CAWRRGAADTQYF
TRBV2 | CASSRGQGRQETQYF
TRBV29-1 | CSVVGATGVRVGTETQYF
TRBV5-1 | CASSEGQGILTEAFF
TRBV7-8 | CASSLFSSTNEQFF
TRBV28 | CASSFWGGSKNEQFF
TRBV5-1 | CASSLQGRASTDTQYF
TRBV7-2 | CASSLVRGRANVLTF
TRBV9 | CASSGGGINQPQHF
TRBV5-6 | CASGEAGRASYEQYF
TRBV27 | CASSLTGPGGYEQYF
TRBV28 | CASSFVTANSPLHF